This T cell receptor (beta chain) was found in a study of cytomegalovirus exposure and HLA in healthy donors (dated by TCRdb to the late 2010s). For context, the study as a whole: According to an earlier analysis of a few hundred of the donors, about 190 million T cells yielded roughly 100 million unique TCR beta sequences and roughly 280 Gb of sequence data. An early release covering 500 to 750 HLA-typed donors comprised about 300 gigabases of sequencing data and tens of millions of unique TCR sequences. Of the 300 to 400 genotyped donors, about 80% fell in the genetic ancestry cluster associated with self-reported Caucasian donors. The study aimed to test whether cataloging public T cell receptors could reveal signatures of past pathogen exposure. The T cell repertoires of some 670 subjects were profiled by immunosequencing and related to cytomegalovirus serostatus. Along with the approximately 700-subject first cohort, a separate validation cohort of 120 different subjects was used. To predict cytomegalovirus infection status, the study brought together high-throughput TCR immunosequencing, statistical association of individual TCRs with disease status, and machine learning. A later analysis re-examined previously published TCR beta repertoires from roughly 650 donors and added high-resolution HLA genotyping to investigate patterns of TCR occurrence. Rather than drawing on any new phenotypic data, the later analysis identified candidate immune exposures from TCR beta sequences and the way those sequences occurred across donors. In an earlier analysis of 587 of the donors, high-throughput TCR beta sequencing was used to judge whether each TCR beta V gene segment behaved as functional or pseudogenic. Donor age, sex, ethnicity and CMV serostatus were collected together with the repertoire data. A later genetic analysis took genome-wide SNP genotypes for about 65% of the 666 donors and used that subset as a discovery cohort. Every discovery cohort repertoire had been produced on one sequencing platform. HLA typing covered class I and class II loci at four-digit resolution. Typing coverage varied by locus: roughly 620-640 donors for A, B, C, DRB1 and DQB1; under 550 for DQA1; more than 600 for DPA1; 400 to 480 for DPB1. Four or five DR-DQ haplotypes were handled as single units for association and clustering because linkage in the cohort was strong. Among 300 to 450 genotyped donors of the cohort, an average of approximately 240,000 unique TCR beta nucleotide sequences were sequenced per donor, roughly a sixth of them non-productive. The paper's findings and limits, for the study overall: In vitro tests confirmed that three of the cytomegalovirus-associated TCR beta chains recognize cytomegalovirus antigens. In a later analysis, most CMV-associated TCR beta chains were found to appear HLA-restricted, with HLA associations seemingly driven largely by CMV exposure. Roughly uniform sequencing depth across donors was assumed in presence/absence analyses, although this assumption may not hold. When HLA alleles, especially DR and DQ, strongly co-occurred, TCR associations were difficult to assign to individual alleles. The cohort was sequenced for TCR beta chains only, and without alpha or paired-chain data the features that could be detected were limited. Linkage disequilibrium might explain the correlated functional status among segregating V segments, but an unknown experimental factor could not be ruled out. Because counts were too low, 15 to 20 rarely observed V segments, including chromosome 9 orphons, were excluded from the earlier analysis of 587 of the donors. A later analysis associated 17,000 or so TCR beta sequences with specific HLA alleles at a false discovery rate of 0.05. A later analysis reported that several top co-occurrence clusters appeared linked to parvovirus B19, influenza, CMV and Epstein-Barr virus. Most TCR sequences were seen in very few donors, while some public TCRs were found in many individuals. Because HLA typing was unavailable for some donors at each locus, only the typed subset was used in association tests. An association between a missense DCLRE1C variant and V-gene and J-gene trimming of TCR beta chains was found in a later genetic analysis and replicated in an independent cohort. In an earlier analysis of about 550 of the donors, most TCR beta V segments were observed in productive rearrangements about 87% or about 30% of the time, broadly matching IMGT annotations. In a later analysis, TCR association rates were found to vary across HLA loci, with the most associated TCRs seen for DRB1 alleles and the fewest for HLA-C alleles. In a later analysis, HLA-associated TCR beta chains were found to be more clonally expanded and to have lower generation probabilities than equally common non-associated chains. Compared with the approximately 700-donor mean, donors in an Asian-associated ancestry cluster had fewer N-insertions in productive TCRs, according to a later genetic analysis. In the study, 150 to 200 TCR beta chains were listed as associated with cytomegalovirus. A further reported finding was that TCR beta sequences accurately predicted the HLA-A and HLA-B alleles for most subjects in the first cohort. Immune exposure information for the cohort was limited to CMV serostatus. A cluster of highly shared sequence variants was judged likely to represent a technical artifact of the sequencing pipeline. It was suggested by the authors that the approach could potentially be generalized to other disease states and immunological phenotypes. In both the original and validation cohorts, the classifier was reported to diagnose cytomegalovirus status with high specificity and sensitivity. Because the 87-base-pair reads could not distinguish some IMGT-functional V segments, including TRBV6-2 and TRBV6-3, those segments were excluded.

The CDR3 covers 14 residues, taking in both the cysteine and the phenylalanine. Kept here is only the CDR3 DNA, which spans 42 bases and is read in frame from base 1. The germline V gene specifies MNHNS as CDR1 and SASEGT as CDR2. V is pared back by 4 bases and J by 7 bases, with 13 bases lying between the germline termini. The cohort was made up of 650 to 700 healthy bone marrow donors. All cohort members were sampled while nominally healthy, although unrecorded immune exposures were likely present. The donor was CMV seropositive and belonged to the group of 250 to 300 seropositive cohort members. Every donor gave a peripheral blood sample, and the peripheral blood mononuclear cells from that sample were used for TCR beta sequencing. The Qiagen DNeasy Blood Extraction Kit was used to extract genomic DNA from the blood cell samples. In this sample, this clone turned up a few times. What this receptor recognizes is not known. No quality values exist for individual bases; no much larger clone is one base distant.

Receptor libraries were prepared by the immunoSEQ multiplex PCR assay. A mixture of 60 forward primers for TCR Vbeta segments and 13 reverse primers for TCR Jbeta segments was used in the multiplex PCR. A multiplex PCR assay on genomic DNA amplified the CDR3 region of rearranged TCR beta genes. Amplified TCR beta libraries were sequenced as 87-base-pair reads on the Illumina HiSeq System. Regarding the original processing steps: Across the 670 or so repertoires, a later analysis counted roughly 84 million unique TCR beta chains, some 11 million of which were shared by at least two donors. Raw reads were error-corrected and collapsed into unique sequences by a nearest-neighbor algorithm in which closely related sequences were merged to remove PCR and sequencing errors. CDR3 sequences were aligned to IMGT reference sequences to assign V, D and J gene segments. For a sequence to be retained, a match of at least six nucleotides to both a V gene segment and a J gene segment was required. Rearrangements were called productive when the CDR3 lacked stop codons and stayed in frame with V and J; all others were non-productive. Following IMGT convention, CDR3 was defined as the stretch from the second conserved V-encoded cysteine to the conserved J-encoded phenylalanine. The earlier analysis of around 640 of the donors excluded sequences that lacked an unambiguous match to a single V gene segment. An earlier analysis of about 600 of the donors called V segments functional above 56.7% productive rearrangements and segregating when the between-donor standard deviation exceeded 5%. A statistical classification framework was developed to diagnose cytomegalovirus status using the catalog of TCR beta chain sequences. A later analysis assigned V and J genes by comparing TCR nucleotide sequences with IMGT/GENE-DB human TR gene sequences. Using the TCRdist pipeline, a later analysis assigned CDR3 sequences along with most-parsimonious VDJ recombination scenarios. In a later analysis, every TCR beta chain was defined by the combination of its CDR3 amino acid sequence and its V-gene family, and reads without a unique V-gene family were dropped. To address suspected cross-contamination and a sequencing artifact, a later analysis removed over 500 highly shared, low-generation-probability nucleotide sequences. In a later analysis, a clonal expansion index for each public chain was calculated from normalized within-repertoire ranks of inferred template counts. Generation probabilities in a later analysis came from a VDJ recombination model fitted to out-of-frame rearrangements, and those results were checked against IGoR. In a later analysis, TCR-TCR, TCR-HLA and TCR-CMV co-occurrence was scored with hypergeometric tests, and a repertoire-size bias correction was applied to TCR pairs. In a later analysis, false discovery rates were estimated by permuting HLA or CMV assignments 20 times. In a later analysis, co-occurring TCRs were grouped using DBSCAN, and TCRdist sequence similarity was added for clustering within HLA-allele-positive subsets. Repertoires with fewer than 30,000 or more than 120,000 public chains, plus five repertoires with anomalous nucleotide sharing, were excluded from co-occurrence clustering. In its TCRdb copy, this immuneACCESS table keeps in-frame sequences only and misses some clones. Where compared with another copy, unresolved V genes explain less than half of these, and the others have no known cause. V and J calls plus clone size are reproduced from that table; the DNA served to infer D and trimming. The sample data list about 84,000 clones, and 63% of these were observed just once. The ten largest account for 15% of the sample.

The sequence is built from TRBV6-1 and TRBJ1-4; a weak D assignment points to TRBD1 (6 bases agree). The sequencing sample was made of PBMCs. The receptor was isolated from a woman aged 40 to 50 in good health and CMV-seropositive. The bases are TGTGCCAGCAGTGTCCAGGGGTTTGGTGAAAAACTGTTTTTT. Translated, it gives CASSVQGFGEKLFF.